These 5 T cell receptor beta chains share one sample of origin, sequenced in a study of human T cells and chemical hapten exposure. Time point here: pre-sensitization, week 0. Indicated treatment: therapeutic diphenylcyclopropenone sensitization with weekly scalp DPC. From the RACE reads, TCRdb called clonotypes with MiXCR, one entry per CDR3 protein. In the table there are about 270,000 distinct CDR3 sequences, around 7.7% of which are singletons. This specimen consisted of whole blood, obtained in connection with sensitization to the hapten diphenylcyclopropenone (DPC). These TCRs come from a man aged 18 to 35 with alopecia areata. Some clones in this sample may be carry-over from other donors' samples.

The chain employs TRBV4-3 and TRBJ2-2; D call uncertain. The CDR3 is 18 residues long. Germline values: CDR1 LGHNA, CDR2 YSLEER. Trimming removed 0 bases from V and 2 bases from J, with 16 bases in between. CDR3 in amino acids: CASSQDTDLTTNTGELFF. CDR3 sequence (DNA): TGCGCCAGCAGCCAAGATACTGACCTTACTACAAACACCGGGGAGCTGTTTTTT.

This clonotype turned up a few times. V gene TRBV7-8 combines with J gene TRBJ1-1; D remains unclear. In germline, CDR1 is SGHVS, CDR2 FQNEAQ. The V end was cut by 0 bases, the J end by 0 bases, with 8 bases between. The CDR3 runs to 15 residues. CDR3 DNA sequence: TGTGCCAGCAGCTTAGCAGTCGCCCTGAACACTGAAGCTTTCTTT. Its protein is CASSLAVALNTEAFF.

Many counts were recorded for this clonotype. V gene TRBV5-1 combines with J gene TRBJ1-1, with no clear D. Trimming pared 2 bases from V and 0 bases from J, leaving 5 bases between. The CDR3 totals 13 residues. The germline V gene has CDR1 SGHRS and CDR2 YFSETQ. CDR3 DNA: TGCGCCAGCAGCTTAAGAGTGAACACTGAAGCTTTCTTT. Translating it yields CASSLRVNTEAFF.

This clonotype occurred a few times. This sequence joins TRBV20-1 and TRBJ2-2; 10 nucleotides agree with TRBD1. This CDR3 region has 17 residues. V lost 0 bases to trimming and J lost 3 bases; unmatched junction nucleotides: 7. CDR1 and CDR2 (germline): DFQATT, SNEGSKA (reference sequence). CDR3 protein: CSARDHWDRGDTGELFF. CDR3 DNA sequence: TGCAGTGCTAGAGACCATTGGGACAGGGGAGACACCGGGGAGCTGTTTTTT.

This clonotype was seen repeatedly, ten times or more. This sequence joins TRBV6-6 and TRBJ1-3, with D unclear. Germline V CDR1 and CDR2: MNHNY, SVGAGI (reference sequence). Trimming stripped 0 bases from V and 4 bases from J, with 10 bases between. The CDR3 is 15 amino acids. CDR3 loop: CASSYSNAWGNTIYF. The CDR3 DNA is TGTGCCAGCAGTTACTCGAATGCTTGGGGAAACACCATATATTTT.